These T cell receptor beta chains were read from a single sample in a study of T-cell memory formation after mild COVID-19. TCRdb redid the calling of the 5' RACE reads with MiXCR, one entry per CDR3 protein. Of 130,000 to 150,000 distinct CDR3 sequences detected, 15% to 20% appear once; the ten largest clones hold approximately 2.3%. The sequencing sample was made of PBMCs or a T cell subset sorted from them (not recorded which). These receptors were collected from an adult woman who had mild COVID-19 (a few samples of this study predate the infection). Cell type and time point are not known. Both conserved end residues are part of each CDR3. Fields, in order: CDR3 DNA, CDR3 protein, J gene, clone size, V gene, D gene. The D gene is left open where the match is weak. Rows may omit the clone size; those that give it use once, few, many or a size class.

DNA: TGCAGCGTTGAGTACGGTGGTGGGGAGCTGTTTTTT
CDR3: CSVEYGGGELFF
J: TRBJ2-2
size: few
V: TRBV29-1
D: NA

DNA: TGTGCCAGCAGGACGGGACTAGCGGGGCCCGGGGAGCTGTTTTTT
CDR3: CASRTGLAGPGELFF
J: TRBJ2-2
size: NA
V: TRBV6-2/TRBV6-3
D: TRBD2

DNA: TGTGCCACCGGGGACTTTTTTGATACGCAGTATTTT
CDR3: CATGDFFDTQYF
J: TRBJ2-3
size: few
V: TRBV24-1
D: NA

DNA: TGCAGTGCTAGAGATGGGAGGACAGGGAGGGGAAGTGGTAACTACGAGCAGTACTTC
CDR3: CSARDGRTGRGSGNYEQYF
J: TRBJ2-7
size: NA
V: TRBV20-1
D: NA

DNA: TGTGCCAGCACCCCGGTCGCGGGACGCACAGATACGCAGTATTTT
CDR3: CASTPVAGRTDTQYF
J: TRBJ2-3
size: NA
V: TRBV7-9
D: NA

DNA: TGTGCCAGCAGCTCCAGGGGAAGCTCCTATAATTCACCCCTCCACTTT
CDR3: CASSSRGSSYNSPLHF
J: TRBJ1-6
size: NA
V: TRBV2
D: NA

DNA: TGTGCCAGCAGCCAGGGGGTAGGGTTGGGGCGGGCCAAAAACATTCAGTACTTC
CDR3: CASSQGVGLGRAKNIQYF
J: TRBJ2-4
size: few
V: TRBV11-2
D: TRBD1

DNA: TGTGCCAGCAGTTACTCAGGGACAGGGGCTTACACTGAAGCTTTCTTT
CDR3: CASSYSGTGAYTEAFF
J: TRBJ1-1
size: few
V: TRBV6-5
D: TRBD1

DNA: TGTGCCAGCAGTTCCTTAATGGGCTACGAGCAGTACTTC
CDR3: CASSSLMGYEQYF
J: TRBJ2-7
size: NA
V: TRBV12-3/TRBV12-4
D: NA

DNA: TGTGCCAGCAGCCAACAGGACAGGGAGACCCAGTACTTC
CDR3: CASSQQDRETQYF
J: TRBJ2-5
size: NA
V: TRBV4-2
D: TRBD1

DNA: TGTGCCAGCAGTGAAAAAAGGACAAGCGGATATGGCTACACCTTC
CDR3: CASSEKRTSGYGYTF
J: TRBJ1-2
size: NA
V: TRBV2
D: NA

DNA: TGTGCCAGCAGCTTTGAGGGGAGTAGGTATGGCTACACCTTC
CDR3: CASSFEGSRYGYTF
J: TRBJ1-2
size: few
V: TRBV11-2
D: NA

DNA: TGTGCCAGCAGCTTAGTCAGGCTACAATCGGGGGAGCAGTTCTTC
CDR3: CASSLVRLQSGEQFF
J: TRBJ2-1
size: NA
V: TRBV7-9
D: NA

DNA: TGTGCCAGCAGCTTAGTGCCAGGGCCCAACTATGGCTACACCTTC
CDR3: CASSLVPGPNYGYTF
J: TRBJ1-2
size: NA
V: TRBV7-2
D: NA

DNA: TGCGCCAGCAGCCGCCATCTCACCGAGGGCAATGAGCAGTTCTTC
CDR3: CASSRHLTEGNEQFF
J: TRBJ2-1
size: NA
V: TRBV5-1
D: NA

DNA: TGTGCCAGCAGTTCCCGGACAGGGAAAGAGACCCAGTACTTC
CDR3: CASSSRTGKETQYF
J: TRBJ2-5
size: NA
V: TRBV12-3/TRBV12-4
D: TRBD1

DNA: TGTGCCAGTAGTAGGGGCGCGCGTGAGCAGTTCTTC
CDR3: CASSRGAREQFF
J: TRBJ2-1
size: few
V: TRBV19
D: NA

DNA: TGTGCCAGCAGTGAAACCCCGGGACAGGGCTATGGCTACACCTTC
CDR3: CASSETPGQGYGYTF
J: TRBJ1-2
size: few
V: TRBV6-1
D: TRBD1

DNA: TGTGCCAGCAGTTTAGGGCAGGGGTTTCAGCCCCAGCATTTT
CDR3: CASSLGQGFQPQHF
J: TRBJ1-5
size: NA
V: TRBV12-3/TRBV12-4
D: NA

DNA: TGCGCCAGCAGCCAGGAAAGGACGGAATCTAACTATGGCTACACCTTC
CDR3: CASSQERTESNYGYTF
J: TRBJ1-2
size: few
V: TRBV4-3
D: NA

DNA: TGTGCCAGCAGTTTAAACGGGCCCCAGCATTTT
CDR3: CASSLNGPQHF
J: TRBJ1-5
size: NA
V: TRBV12-3/TRBV12-4
D: NA

DNA: TGTGCCAGCAGCTTAGTAGCGGGAGCCAACCACGAGCAGTACTTC
CDR3: CASSLVAGANHEQYF
J: TRBJ2-7
size: NA
V: TRBV7-3
D: TRBD2

DNA: TGTGCCAGCAGTTTAAGGGCGGGGGGGCCGCTAAATGAGCAGTTCTTC
CDR3: CASSLRAGGPLNEQFF
J: TRBJ2-1
size: NA
V: TRBV12-3/TRBV12-4
D: TRBD2

DNA: TGTGCCAGCAGCCGAGATACGACAGAAGCTTTCTTT
CDR3: CASSRDTTEAFF
J: TRBJ1-1
size: many
V: TRBV3-1
D: NA

DNA: TGTGCCAGCAGGGGACTAGCGGTTGGTGGGGATACGCAGTATTTT
CDR3: CASRGLAVGGDTQYF
J: TRBJ2-3
size: few
V: TRBV6-5
D: TRBD2

DNA: TGCAGTGCTAGTAGGGGGGGGCAAGGCGAGCAGTACTTC
CDR3: CSASRGGQGEQYF
J: TRBJ2-7
size: few
V: TRBV20-1
D: NA